This TCR beta chain was sequenced in a study of T cell changes during pregnancy in multiple sclerosis. Clones were sequenced by immunoSEQ multiplex PCR, and TCRdb holds only the in-frame ones, with some missing. Of under 40,000 clones in the sample, roughly 90% were seen once. Per the germline V gene, CDR1 is SGHRS and CDR2 is YFSETQ. Germline trimming cut 4 bases from V and 3 bases from J; bases unmatched to any gene: 3. CDR3 size: 15 residues. The genes are TRBV5-1 and TRBJ2-2; the match to TRBD1 covers 10 bases. The sequencing used CD4+ T cells from peripheral blood mononuclear cells, collected before pregnancy. The sequence came from a female donor with multiple sclerosis, enrolled in a pregnancy study. The CDR3 loop reads CASSRGQGYTGELFF. In DNA, the CDR3 is TGCGCCAGCAGCAGGGGACAGGGGTACACCGGGGAGCTGTTTTTT.